This record concerns one TCR beta chain sequence. Its cognate antigen is unknown. PCR was performed using 60 Vbeta and 13 Jbeta primers. The table came from immunoSEQ multiplex PCR; TCRdb's copy has only in-frame clones and leaves some out. The table records around 100,000 clones, 70% of them present only once. This sample was taken from a study of cytomegalovirus exposure and HLA in healthy donors. The CDR3 sequence is 14 residues long. Germline assignment: CDR1 KGHSH and CDR2 LQKENI. J lost 5 bases, V lost 4 bases, and 2 bases had no gene match. Whole-study results and caveats: Upon later analysis, HLA-associated TCR beta chains proved more clonally expanded than other, equally common chains.

This rearrangement joins TRBV18 to TRBJ1-4, with TRBD1 matching 9 bases. The sequence came from a man aged 25-40 years in good health and CMV-seropositive. Input material: PBMCs. The CDR3 region has the DNA TGTGCCAGCTCACTTGGGACAGGGAATGAAAAACTGTTTTTT. Encoded protein: CASSLGTGNEKLFF. Looking up the rest from reference TRBV18 and TRBJ1-4 gives the full variable domain: NAGVMQNPRHLVRRRGQEARLRCSPMKGHSHVYWYRQLPEEGLKFMVYLQKENIIDESGMPKERFSAEFPKEGPSILRIQQVVRGDSAAYFCASSLGTGNEKLFFGSGTQLSVL.